This is a list of T cell receptor beta chains from one sample in a study of blood T cell repertoires in COVID-19. Method: immunoSEQ multiplex PCR; TCRdb's copy keeps in-frame clones and lacks some. The table records over 30,000 clones, around 90% of them present only once. Sequencing input: peripheral blood. Receptor source: a human donor in a cohort sampled during active COVID-19. Each CDR3 is given with its conserved first and last residue. The order of the fields is CDR3 protein, CDR3 DNA, J gene, clone size, D gene, V gene. The D gene is left open where the match is weak. The size entry is marked missing in some rows and otherwise reads once, few, many or a size class.

cdr3_aa: CASSPDPLGEQYF; cdr3_nt: TGTGCCAGCAGCCCGGACCCACTAGGCGAGCAGTACTTC; j_call: TRBJ2-7; clone_size: .; d_call: .; v_call: TRBV6-6
cdr3_aa: CASSLRGIGNYGYTF; cdr3_nt: TGTGCCAGCAGTTTAAGAGGTATAGGAAACTATGGCTACACCTTC; j_call: TRBJ1-2; clone_size: once; d_call: .; v_call: TRBV27
cdr3_aa: CASSLDPRSGNTIYF; cdr3_nt: TGTGCCAGCAGCTTAGATCCGCGCTCTGGAAACACCATATATTTT; j_call: TRBJ1-3; clone_size: .; d_call: .; v_call: TRBV7-2
cdr3_aa: CASSLAGGKIGELFF; cdr3_nt: TGTGCCAGCAGCTTGGCCGGAGGAAAAATCGGGGAGCTGTTTTTT; j_call: TRBJ2-2; clone_size: .; d_call: .; v_call: TRBV7-9
cdr3_aa: CAWSVRGGALNQPQHF; cdr3_nt: TGTGCCTGGAGTGTACGGGGAGGGGCACTCAATCAGCCCCAGCATTTT; j_call: TRBJ1-5; clone_size: once; d_call: .; v_call: TRBV30
cdr3_aa: CAWATSGYNEQFF; cdr3_nt: TGTGCCTGGGCTACTAGCGGTTACAATGAGCAGTTCTTC; j_call: TRBJ2-1; clone_size: .; d_call: TRBD2; v_call: TRBV30
cdr3_aa: CASSQISMRTGAGEQYF; cdr3_nt: TGTGCCAGCAGCCAAATTTCCATGAGGACAGGGGCTGGAGAGCAGTACTTC; j_call: TRBJ2-7; clone_size: .; d_call: TRBD1; v_call: TRBV6-2/TRBV6-3
cdr3_aa: CASSTDRGSYNEQFF; cdr3_nt: TGTGCCAGCTCAACGGACAGGGGTTCCTACAATGAGCAGTTCTTC; j_call: TRBJ2-1; clone_size: .; d_call: TRBD1; v_call: TRBV18
cdr3_aa: CASSKDRVAQQPQHF; cdr3_nt: TGTGCCAGTAGTAAGGACAGGGTGGCCCAACAGCCCCAGCATTTT; j_call: TRBJ1-5; clone_size: few; d_call: TRBD1; v_call: TRBV19
cdr3_aa: CASSLGGGTGEKLFF; cdr3_nt: TGTGCCAGCAGCTTAGGAGGGGGCACGGGTGAAAAACTGTTTTTT; j_call: TRBJ1-4; clone_size: .; d_call: TRBD1; v_call: TRBV7-2
cdr3_aa: CASSLSYEPNYGYTF; cdr3_nt: TGTGCCAGCAGCTTATCTTACGAGCCTAACTATGGCTACACCTTC; j_call: TRBJ1-2; clone_size: .; d_call: .; v_call: TRBV7-2
cdr3_aa: CVSRSSRLAGVSYNEQFF; cdr3_nt: TGTGTCAGCAGGTCCAGTAGACTAGCGGGGGTGTCCTACAATGAGCAGTTCTTC; j_call: TRBJ2-1; clone_size: .; d_call: TRBD2; v_call: TRBV5-4
cdr3_aa: CASSVGGGGTDTQYF; cdr3_nt: TGTGCCAGCAGCGTAGGCGGCGGGGGCACAGATACGCAGTATTTT; j_call: TRBJ2-3; clone_size: .; d_call: .; v_call: TRBV9
cdr3_aa: CASSRVPGNYQHF; cdr3_nt: TGTGCCAGCAGCCGTGTTCCGGGGAATTACCAGCATTTT; j_call: TRBJ1-5; clone_size: .; d_call: .; v_call: TRBV3-1/TRBV3-2
cdr3_aa: CAWSRGGVGNEKLFF; cdr3_nt: TGTGCCTGGAGTAGAGGAGGGGTGGGTAATGAAAAACTGTTTTTT; j_call: TRBJ1-4; clone_size: .; d_call: .; v_call: TRBV30
cdr3_aa: CASSLYGTGGYTEAFF; cdr3_nt: TGTGCCAGCAGTTTATATGGGACAGGCGGGTACACTGAAGCTTTCTTT; j_call: TRBJ1-1; clone_size: .; d_call: TRBD1; v_call: TRBV5-8
cdr3_aa: CASSPPGERGGETQYF; cdr3_nt: TGTGCCAGCAGCCCCCCTGGGGAGCGGGGAGGGGAGACCCAGTACTTC; j_call: TRBJ2-5; clone_size: .; d_call: TRBD2; v_call: TRBV3-1/TRBV3-2
cdr3_aa: CASGPGESGANVLTF; cdr3_nt: TGTGCTAGTGGTCCAGGGGAATCTGGGGCCAACGTCCTGACTTTC; j_call: TRBJ2-6; clone_size: .; d_call: .; v_call: TRBV12-5
cdr3_aa: CASSPYTGYNEQFF; cdr3_nt: TGTGCCAGCTCACCCTACACAGGTTACAATGAGCAGTTCTTC; j_call: TRBJ2-1; clone_size: .; d_call: .; v_call: TRBV18
cdr3_aa: CASSIEGGEQFF; cdr3_nt: TGTGCCAGTAGTATAGAGGGGGGGGAGCAGTTCTTC; j_call: TRBJ2-1; clone_size: .; d_call: TRBD2; v_call: TRBV19
cdr3_aa: CASSPLQGDYGYTF; cdr3_nt: TGTGCCAGCTCACCCCTCCAGGGTGACTATGGCTACACCTTC; j_call: TRBJ1-2; clone_size: .; d_call: .; v_call: TRBV18
cdr3_aa: CAWDRSLFYGYTF; cdr3_nt: TGTGCCTGGGACAGGAGCCTCTTTTATGGCTACACCTTC; j_call: TRBJ1-2; clone_size: once; d_call: .; v_call: TRBV30
cdr3_aa: CASRPGTGDLMNTGELFF; cdr3_nt: TGCGCCAGCAGACCCGGGACAGGGGACCTAATGAACACCGGGGAGCTGTTTTTT; j_call: TRBJ2-2; clone_size: .; d_call: TRBD1; v_call: TRBV5-1
cdr3_aa: CASSPPGQGGNTIYF; cdr3_nt: TGTGCCAGCTCACCACCAGGACAGGGGGGAAACACCATATATTTT; j_call: TRBJ1-3; clone_size: .; d_call: TRBD1; v_call: TRBV18
cdr3_aa: CASSLAWAGANVLTF; cdr3_nt: TGTGCCAGCAGTCTAGCGTGGGCTGGGGCCAACGTCCTGACTTTC; j_call: TRBJ2-6; clone_size: .; d_call: .; v_call: TRBV6-5
cdr3_aa: CASGTQGIGEQYF; cdr3_nt: TGTGCCAGCGGAACACAGGGAATCGGCGAGCAGTACTTC; j_call: TRBJ2-7; clone_size: .; d_call: .; v_call: TRBV5-4
cdr3_aa: CASSLRQALDYGYTF; cdr3_nt: TGTGCCAGCAGTTTGCGACAGGCCCTGGACTATGGCTACACCTTC; j_call: TRBJ1-2; clone_size: .; d_call: .; v_call: TRBV6-6
cdr3_aa: CAWSVRDSLRSDTQYF; cdr3_nt: TGTGCCTGGAGTGTACGGGACAGCTTGAGGTCAGATACGCAGTATTTT; j_call: TRBJ2-3; clone_size: few; d_call: TRBD1; v_call: TRBV30
cdr3_aa: CASSLRSSYSYLRTDTQYF; cdr3_nt: TGTGCCAGCAGCTTGCGATCGAGCTACAGCTACCTTCGCACAGATACGCAGTATTTT; j_call: TRBJ2-3; clone_size: .; d_call: .; v_call: TRBV7-9
cdr3_aa: CASSVPGQVRQYF; cdr3_nt: TGTGCCAGCAGCGTCCCGGGACAGGTTCGGCAGTACTTC; j_call: TRBJ2-7; clone_size: .; d_call: TRBD1; v_call: TRBV6-5
cdr3_aa: CASSFQPSRGLPPDEQYF; cdr3_nt: TGTGCCAGCAGTTTCCAGCCCTCCAGGGGGCTACCACCTGACGAGCAGTACTTC; j_call: TRBJ2-7; clone_size: .; d_call: TRBD1; v_call: TRBV28
cdr3_aa: CSVEGGRSTDTQYF; cdr3_nt: TGCAGCGTTGAAGGCGGCCGGAGCACAGATACGCAGTATTTT; j_call: TRBJ2-3; clone_size: .; d_call: .; v_call: TRBV29-1